This T cell receptor (beta chain) was sequenced in a study of sequential checkpoint blockade in melanoma. Treatment of the sample: randomized to nivolumab then ipilimumab (arm A) or the reverse (arm B). From thawed PBMCs, live CD3+CD8+ cells negative for CD19 and CD56 were sorted. The data were produced by immunoSEQ multiplex PCR, yet TCRdb's version contains in-frame clones alone and is incomplete. The top ten hold more than 45% of the sample, which has about 12,000 clones, about 75% seen once. The CDR3 consists of 13 residues. V dropped 3 bases and J dropped 4; count of bases not matched to a gene: 2. Germline V gives CDR1 MDHEN, CDR2 SYDVKM.

Source: CD8+ T cells sorted from blood (inferred from file names), taken from a patient given nivolumab and ipilimumab in sequence. This rearrangement joins TRBV28 to TRBJ1-1; 7 bases match TRBD1. This receptor was obtained from a human donor with melanoma. CDR3: CASSLTGPTEAFF. The CDR3 DNA reads as TGTGCCAGCAGTTTGACAGGGCCCACTGAAGCTTTCTTT.